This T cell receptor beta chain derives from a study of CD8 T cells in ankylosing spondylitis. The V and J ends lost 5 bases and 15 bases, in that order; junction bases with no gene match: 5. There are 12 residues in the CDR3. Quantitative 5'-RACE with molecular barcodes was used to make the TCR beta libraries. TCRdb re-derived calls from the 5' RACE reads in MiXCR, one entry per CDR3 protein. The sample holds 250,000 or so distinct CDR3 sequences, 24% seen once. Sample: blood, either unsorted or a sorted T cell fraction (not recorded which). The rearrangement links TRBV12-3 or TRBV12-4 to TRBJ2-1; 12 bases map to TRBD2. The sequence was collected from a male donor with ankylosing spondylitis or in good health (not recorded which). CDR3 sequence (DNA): TGTGCCAGCAGTCCCTCTAGCGGGGGGGCGTTCTTC. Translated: CASSPSSGGAFF.